This T cell receptor beta chain comes out of a study of cytotoxic CD8 clonotypes in ibrutinib-treated CLL. The assay was immunoSEQ multiplex PCR, and TCRdb's table has in-frame clones only and misses some. The sample shows 150,000 to 200,000 clones, approximately 91% of them seen only once. The CDR3 loop spans 15 amino acids. V lost 4 bases, J lost 0 bases, and 6 bases stayed unmatched. Germline lookup yields CDR1 SQVTM and CDR2 ANQGSEA. This chain links TRBV29-1 with TRBJ1-5, with TRBD1 identical over 7 bases. This specimen was PBMCs, taken at disease progression, from a patient treated with ibrutinib. This TCR came from a human donor with chronic lymphocytic leukemia. The CDR3 DNA reads TGCAGCGTTGGATGGGACAGCTTTAGCAATCAGCCCCAGCATTTT. This gives the protein CSVGWDSFSNQPQHF.